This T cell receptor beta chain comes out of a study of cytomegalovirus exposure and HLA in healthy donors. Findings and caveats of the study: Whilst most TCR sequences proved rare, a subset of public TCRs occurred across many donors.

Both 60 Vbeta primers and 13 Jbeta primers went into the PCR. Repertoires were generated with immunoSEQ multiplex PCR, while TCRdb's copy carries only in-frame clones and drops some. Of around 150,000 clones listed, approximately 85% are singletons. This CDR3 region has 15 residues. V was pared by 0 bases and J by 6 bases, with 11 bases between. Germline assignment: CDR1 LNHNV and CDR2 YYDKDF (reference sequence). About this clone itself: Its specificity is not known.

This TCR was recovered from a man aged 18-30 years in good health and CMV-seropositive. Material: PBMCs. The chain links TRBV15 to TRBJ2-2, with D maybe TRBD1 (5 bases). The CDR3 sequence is CATSRDRVQAGELFF. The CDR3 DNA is TGTGCCACCAGCAGAGACAGGGTCCAAGCCGGGGAGCTGTTTTTT.